Below, one T cell receptor beta chain is given with its context. There is no known antigen for this receptor. The cohort consisted of 670 or so healthy bone marrow donors. Cohort members were all nominally healthy when sampled, although unrecorded immune exposures were likely present. The donor was CMV seronegative and was included in the group of 352 seronegative cohort members. A peripheral blood sample was collected from each donor, and TCR beta sequencing was performed on peripheral blood mononuclear cells. Genomic DNA was extracted from the blood cell samples with the Qiagen DNeasy Blood Extraction Kit. The data stem from a study of cytomegalovirus exposure and HLA in healthy donors (dated by TCRdb to the late 2010s). In the study overall: An earlier analysis of several hundred of the donors reported 276 Gb of sequence data and 117 million unique TCR beta sequences from approximately 180 million T cells. The number of typed donors differed by locus: about 620-630 for A, B, C, DRB1 and DQB1; some 540 for DQA1; some 610 for DPA1; and 400 to 480 for DPB1. Among around 400 genotyped donors of the cohort, an average of approximately 200,000 unique TCR beta nucleotide sequences was sequenced per donor, of which about 19% were non-productive. All discovery cohort repertoires had been generated using a single sequencing platform. Four or five DR-DQ haplotypes were handled as single units for association and clustering because linkage in the cohort was strong. Genome-wide SNP genotypes for about three fifths of the roughly 670 donors were used in a later genetic analysis, which treated that subset as a discovery cohort. About 300 gigabases of sequencing data and 70 million to 95 million unique TCR sequences made up an early release that covered several hundred HLA-typed donors. HLA typing included class I and class II loci at four-digit resolution. Of the 398 genotyped donors, approximately 83% fell in the genetic ancestry cluster associated with self-reported Caucasian donors. Rather than using new phenotypic data, the later analysis identified candidate immune exposures from TCR beta sequences and from how often those sequences occurred across donors. Besides the first cohort of roughly 640 subjects, a separate validation cohort made up of roughly 130 different subjects was used. The T cell repertoires of around 670 subjects were profiled by immunosequencing and related to cytomegalovirus serostatus. In an earlier analysis of 587 of the donors, high-throughput TCR beta sequencing was used to judge whether each TCR beta V gene segment behaved as functional or pseudogenic. The aim of the study was to test whether cataloging public T cell receptors could identify signatures of past pathogen exposure. To predict cytomegalovirus infection status, the study brought together high-throughput TCR immunosequencing, statistical association of individual TCRs with disease status, and machine learning. Donor age, sex, ethnicity and CMV serostatus were compiled together with the repertoire data. A later analysis re-examined previously published TCR beta repertoires from roughly 650 donors and added high-resolution HLA genotyping to investigate patterns of TCR occurrence. Study-wide findings and limitations: At a false discovery rate of 0.05, a later analysis linked 15,000 to 20,000 TCR beta sequences to specific HLA alleles. CMV serostatus was the only immune exposure information available for the cohort. The classifier was reported to diagnose cytomegalovirus status with high specificity and sensitivity in both the original and validation cohorts. In this cohort, only TCR beta chains were sequenced, and detectable features were limited by the absence of alpha or paired-chain data. A further reported finding was that TCR beta sequences accurately predicted the HLA-A and HLA-B alleles for most subjects in the first cohort. In a later analysis, several top co-occurrence clusters were reported to appear linked to parvovirus B19, influenza, CMV and Epstein-Barr virus. A group of highly shared sequence variants was considered likely to be a technical artifact of the sequencing pipeline. According to the authors, the approach could potentially be generalized to other disease states and immunological phenotypes. In vitro tests confirmed that a few of the cytomegalovirus-associated TCR beta chains recognize cytomegalovirus antigens. Compared with the approximately 600-donor mean, donors in an Asian-associated ancestry cluster had fewer N-insertions in productive TCRs, according to a later genetic analysis. In a later analysis, HLA-associated TCR beta chains showed more clonal expansion and lower generation probabilities than non-associated chains that were equally common. Some IMGT-functional V segments, including TRBV6-2 and TRBV6-3, could not be told apart with the 87-base-pair reads, so those segments were excluded. Roughly uniform sequencing depth across donors was assumed in presence/absence analyses, although this assumption may not hold. Across donors, most TCR sequences were observed very rarely, whereas some public TCRs were present in many individuals. When HLA alleles, especially DR and DQ, strongly co-occurred, attributing TCR associations to individual alleles was difficult. The study gave a list of about 160 TCR beta chains associated with cytomegalovirus. A later analysis found that most CMV-associated TCR beta chains appeared HLA-restricted, with HLA associations seemingly driven largely by CMV exposure. Linkage disequilibrium might explain the correlated functional status among segregating V segments, but an unknown experimental factor could not be ruled out. Because HLA typing was unavailable for some donors at each locus, only the typed subset was used in association tests. V-gene and J-gene trimming of TCR beta chains was associated with a missense DCLRE1C variant in a later genetic analysis, and the association was replicated in an independent cohort. A later analysis found that TCR association rates varied across HLA loci, with DRB1 alleles showing the most associated TCRs and HLA-C alleles the fewest. Over 15 rarely observed V segments, including chromosome 9 orphons, were excluded from the earlier analysis of approximately 600 of the donors because counts were too low. Broadly in line with IMGT annotations, most TCR beta V segments showed up in productive rearrangements about 87% or about 30% of the time in an earlier analysis of several hundred of the donors.

Taken from the germline V gene, the CDR1 and CDR2 loops are SGHAT and FQNNGV. The CDR3 numbers 15 residues from cysteine through phenylalanine. Only the CDR3 part of the read is kept: 45 bases, read in frame from the first base. Compared with germline, V lacks 4 bases and J lacks 4 bases; bases without a gene match: 3. Library creation used the immunoSEQ multiplex PCR assay. For the multiplex PCR, a mixture combining 60 forward primers for TCR Vbeta segments and 13 reverse primers for TCR Jbeta segments was used. The CDR3 region of rearranged TCR beta genes was amplified from genomic DNA by a multiplex PCR assay. On the Illumina HiSeq System, the amplified TCR beta libraries were sequenced as 87-base-pair reads. The original methods were these. Across the 670 or so repertoires, a later analysis counted roughly 84 million unique TCR beta chains, roughly 11 million of which were shared by at least two donors. Raw reads were error-corrected and collapsed into unique sequences by a nearest-neighbor algorithm in which closely related sequences were merged to remove PCR and sequencing errors. To assign V, D and J gene segments, CDR3 sequences were aligned to IMGT reference sequences. For a sequence to be retained, a match of at least six nucleotides to both a V gene segment and a J gene segment was required. Rearrangements were called productive when the CDR3 lacked stop codons and stayed in frame with V and J; all others were non-productive. Following IMGT convention, CDR3 was defined as the stretch from the second conserved V-encoded cysteine up to the conserved J-encoded phenylalanine. The earlier analysis of 587 of the donors excluded any sequence lacking an unambiguous match to a single V gene segment. An earlier analysis of a few hundred of the donors called V segments functional above 56.7% productive rearrangements and segregating when the between-donor standard deviation exceeded 5%. To diagnose cytomegalovirus status from the catalog of TCR beta chain sequences, a statistical classification framework was built. In a later analysis, V and J genes were assigned by comparing TCR nucleotide sequences against IMGT/GENE-DB human TR gene sequences. The TCRdist pipeline was used in a later analysis to assign CDR3 sequences and most-parsimonious VDJ recombination scenarios. In a later analysis, each TCR beta chain was defined by its CDR3 amino acid sequence together with its V-gene family, and reads lacking a unique V-gene family were excluded. To address suspected cross-contamination and a sequencing artifact, a later analysis removed 592 highly shared, low-generation-probability nucleotide sequences. In a later analysis, a clonal expansion index was calculated for each public chain from normalized within-repertoire ranks of inferred template counts. In a later analysis, generation probabilities were computed using a VDJ recombination model fitted to out-of-frame rearrangements, and the results were checked against IGoR. In a later analysis, TCR-TCR, TCR-HLA and TCR-CMV co-occurrence was scored with hypergeometric tests, and a repertoire-size bias correction was applied to TCR pairs. A later analysis estimated false discovery rates by permuting HLA or CMV assignments 20 times. In a later analysis, co-occurring TCRs were grouped using DBSCAN, and TCRdist sequence similarity was added for clustering within HLA-allele-positive subsets. Repertoires with fewer than 30,000 or more than 120,000 public chains, plus five repertoires with anomalous nucleotide sharing, were excluded from co-occurrence clustering. This immuneACCESS table, as held by TCRdb, lists in-frame sequences with V and J called but not all clones. Of the missing ones, under half trace to an unresolved V gene in checked studies; the others have no known cause. V and J calls plus clone size are reproduced from that table; the DNA served to infer D and trimming. The sample's clone listing holds 95,000 to 150,000 clones. In total, the top ten clones hold over 2% of the sample.

The sample taken for sequencing was PBMCs. The sequence derives from a man between 40 and 49 years old in good health and CMV-seronegative. The rearranged chain carries TRBV11-2 and TRBJ2-1; the junction holds 11 bases that match TRBD2. The DNA reads TGTGCCAGCAGCTCCCGACTAGCGGGATACAATGAGCAGTTCTTC. Translated, this gives CASSSRLAGYNEQFF.